This TCR beta chain was captured in a study of blood T cell repertoires in COVID-19 (TCRdb year 2020). About the investigation overall: Samples from collaborators originated in the United States, Italy and Spain and spanned both the acute and convalescent phases of COVID-19. The dataset comprised deeply sampled blood TCRbeta repertoires from subjects exposed to, actively infected with, or recovered from COVID-19. The prospective study material was composed of cDNA or gDNA derived from T cells, B-cell-depleted T cells, or PBMCs. The sample metadata nearly always contained a de-identified subject ID, COVID-19 status, age in years and sex. The samples were drawn from the first 160 participants of the ongoing ImmuneRACE study and from roughly 1,300 subjects provided by 6 global collaborators. HLA class I and class II types, where available, came from metadata supplied by the sample provider rather than from assay-based typing. The repertoires were released in a freely available public database meant as a resource for research on the immune response to SARS-CoV-2. Broad study findings and their caveats: Clinical and demographic metadata were provided uncurated, with the amount varying by source and participant.

TCRbeta CDR3 regions were amplified from genomic DNA using the immunoSEQ Assay, a bias-controlled multiplex PCR. The original methods were these. The number of nucleated cells in each sample was estimated by amplification of reference gene primers within the assay. Sequence reads were collapsed and filtered to measure the absolute abundance of every unique TCRbeta CDR3 rearrangement. For each sample, productive Simpson clonality was calculated as the square root of Simpson's diversity index over productive rearrangements. The table comes from immuneACCESS by way of TCRdb, which keeps in-frame sequences with V and J called. Part of the clones is missing from these tables; in studies checked, under half for an unresolved V gene and the rest for unknown reasons. From that table come the V and J calls and clone size; the DNA was used to work out D and trimming. For this sample there are fewer than 200,000 clones; around four fifths appear just once. The ten largest account for less than 9% of the sample.

A second Seattle source provided samples from volunteer blood donors who had recovered from COVID-19. Whole blood was collected in K2EDTA tubes by collaborating institutions according to the institutions' own protocols. For TCRbeta analysis, collaborators shipped samples in one of three forms: frozen whole blood, isolated PBMCs, or DNA extracted from either of those sample types. The CDR3 runs 14 amino acids, cysteine and phenylalanine included. Of all the DNA, just the CDR3 is kept, 42 bases in frame from base 1. The germline V gene (reference sequence) yields SGHAT for CDR1 and FQDESV for CDR2. V loses 6 bases, J loses 4 bases, and the germline ends lie 15 bases apart. Regarding this clone: Its target antigen remains unknown. No much larger clone is present one base from it, and per-base qualities are unavailable.

The sample comprised peripheral blood. The clonotype originates from a man aged 40-49 years who had recovered from COVID-19. Rearrangement joined TRBV11-1 to TRBJ1-2; TRBD1 is perhaps the D gene, given 6 matching bases. For the CDR3, the sequence is CASRPTGTIYGYTF. The nucleotide sequence is given as TGTGCCAGCAGACCAACCGGGACAATCTATGGCTACACCTTC.